Shown below are 16 T cell receptor beta chains from a single sample sequenced in a study of graft-versus-host responses after intestinal transplantation. Clones were read by immunoSEQ multiplex PCR, and TCRdb kept only the in-frame ones, dropping some. The table lists over 65,000 clones, 91% of them singletons, with over 0.08% in the top ten. These receptors are not linked to any known antigen. Sequencing was performed on unstimulated CD4+ T cells sorted from spleen or lymph node cells, taken before intestinal transplant. These receptors originate from a human donor who received an intestinal transplant.

The chain is built from TRBV29-1 and TRBJ1-1; D is uncertain. The CDR3 extends over 12 amino acids. V was cut by 5 bases and J by 0 bases, with 7 bases left in between. Germline CDR1 SQVTM, CDR2 ANQGSEA. Here the CDR3 DNA reads TGCAGCGTTTACGACATGAACACTGAAGCTTTCTTT. Its protein is CSVYDMNTEAFF.

This sequence joins TRBV9 and TRBJ2-6; TRBD2 is a possible D gene (7 bases). Per the germline V gene, CDR1 is SGDLS and CDR2 is YYNGEE. CDR3 length: 16 residues. Trimming pared 4 bases from V and 2 bases from J, leaving 13 bases between. This CDR3 is CASSPRGGTGANVLTF. For the CDR3, the DNA is TGTGCCAGCAGCCCCCGCGGGGGCACTGGGGCCAACGTCCTGACTTTC.

V and J are TRBV11-2 and TRBJ2-7, with 7 bases fitting TRBD2. From germline, CDR1 is SGHAT and CDR2 FQNNGV. CDR3 size: 15 residues. The ends lost 1 base at V and 2 bases at J; junction bases unmatched: 5. CDR3: CASSLVGGSAYEQYF. The CDR3 DNA sequence: TGTGCCAGCAGCTTAGTGGGCGGGAGCGCCTACGAGCAGTACTTC.

J is TRBJ1-6 and V is TRBV6-6, with D unclear. With 0 bases removed from V and 6 bases from J, the gap between germline ends came to 9 bases. Germline CDR1 and CDR2: MNHNY and SVGAGI (reference sequence). CDR3 length equals 15 residues. This CDR3 reads CASSYSRTFNSPLHF. The DNA of the CDR3 is TGTGCCAGCAGTTACTCCCGGACTTTTAATTCACCCCTCCACTTT.

The chain links TRBV5-4 to TRBJ2-3, with TRBD2 identical over 7 bases. The J segment lost 0 bases and the V segment lost 5 bases, leaving 6 bases of the junction unmatched. The CDR3 loop spans 15 amino acids. Germline CDR1 and CDR2: SGHNT and YYREEE (reference sequence). The CDR3 bases are TGTGCCAGCAGACGAGCGGGGACTAGCACAGATACGCAGTATTTT. Translation gives CASRRAGTSTDTQYF. The whole variable domain, remainder taken from reference TRBV5-4 and TRBJ2-3, is ETGVTQSPTHLIKTRGQQVTLRCSSQSGHNTVSWYQQALGQGPQFIFQYYREEENGRGNFPPRFSGLQFPNYSSELNVNALELDDSALYLCASRRAGTSTDTQYFGPGTRLTVL.

The V and J genes are TRBV2 and TRBJ2-7; 10 nucleotides line up with TRBD1. CDR3 length: 14 residues. Per the germline V gene, CDR1 is SNHLY and CDR2 is FYNNEI. The ends lost 6 bases at V and 5 bases at J; junction bases unmatched: 7. The CDR3, as DNA: TGTGCCAGCAGCTCCGGGACAGGGGTAAACGAGCAGTACTTC. It yields the protein CASSSGTGVNEQYF.

This chain connects TRBV11-3 to TRBJ2-7, with D unresolved. The CDR3 sequence is 14 residues long. Trimming removed 0 bases from V and 3 bases from J, with 9 bases in between. Germline V gene lookup returns CDR1 SGHNT and CDR2 YENEEA. This CDR3 is CASSLDPEFYEQYF. CDR3 DNA sequence: TGTGCCAGCAGCTTAGATCCGGAGTTCTACGAGCAGTACTTC.

The chain combines TRBV27 with TRBJ1-6; D is unresolved. Germline-derived CDR1 and CDR2 are MNHEY and SMNVEV (reference sequence). V dropped 11 bases and J dropped 5 bases, with 13 bases sitting between them. This CDR3 spans 13 amino acids. The CDR3 region has the DNA TGTGCCTCCAAGCCACAGAATAATTCACCCCTCCACTTT. This encodes CASKPQNNSPLHF.

The rearrangement uses TRBV16 and TRBJ1-6, with 7 nucleotides matching TRBD1. Germline V gene data show CDR1 as KGHSY and CDR2 as FQNENV. V lost 4 bases and J lost 9; bases outside the gene matches: 15. The CDR3 extends over 17 amino acids. The DNA of the CDR3 is TGTGCCAGCAGCCTATACTTACAGGGGCTGAGAGTTTCACCCCTCCACTTT. Protein: CASSLYLQGLRVSPLHF.

The rearrangement uses TRBV7-2 and TRBJ1-6; 8 bases align to TRBD1. The germline V gene has CDR1 SGHTA and CDR2 FQGNSA. The CDR3 has 15 residues. The trim removed 3 bases at V and 8 bases at J, leaving 6 bases unmatched. The CDR3 sequence is CASSFSQGADSPLHF. The DNA of the CDR3 is TGTGCCAGCAGCTTCTCGCAGGGGGCTGATTCACCCCTCCACTTT.

The chain recombines TRBV6-5 with TRBJ1-2; 8 nucleotides align to TRBD1. Germline CDR1 reads MNHEY; CDR2 reads SVGAGI. CDR3 length equals 15 residues. After removal of 2 bases from V and 2 bases from J, the junction contained 4 bases not matched to a gene. CDR3 region: CASSYGGQGNYGYTF. The CDR3, as DNA: TGTGCCAGCAGTTACGGAGGACAGGGAAACTATGGCTACACCTTC.

This chain uses TRBV6-1 with TRBJ2-1; unclear D gene. The CDR3 loop spans 13 amino acids. Germline lookup yields CDR1 MNHNS and CDR2 SASEGT. V dropped 8 bases and J dropped 7 bases, with 15 bases sitting between them. CDR3 protein: CASGYTTVNEQFF. CDR3 in DNA: TGTGCCAGCGGGTACACTACCGTAAATGAGCAGTTCTTC.

This rearrangement joins TRBV6-5 to TRBJ2-7; the match to TRBD1 covers 7 bases. V lost 4 bases and J lost 3; bases outside the gene matches: 6. The length of the CDR3 is 14 residues. Germline CDR1 is MNHEY and CDR2 is SVGAGI. DNA of the CDR3: TGTGCCAGCAGTTCCCGGGACAGAAACTACGAGCAGTACTTC. Translated, it gives CASSSRDRNYEQYF.

This clone was counted only a few times. The DNA for the CDR3 is TGCGCCAGCAGCCAAGAGGAGAACAGGGGGTTGGGGAACACTGAAGCTTTCTTT. It yields the protein CASSQEENRGLGNTEAFF. V and J are TRBV4-3 and TRBJ1-1, with TRBD1 matching 8 bases. J was trimmed by 1 base and V by 0 bases; bases with no gene match: 10. Germline CDR1 reads LGHNA; CDR2 reads YSLEER. This CDR3 spans 18 amino acids.

To note about this clone: No conserved phenylalanine or tryptophan is present at the end of the CDR3, so a read error is the likely explanation. The DNA is left out, because the CDR3 cannot be placed on it with certainty; the CDR3 is given as TCRdb lists it. V usage is TRBV7-2 and J usage is TRBJ1-1. Germline V CDR1 and CDR2: SGHTA, FQGNSA. The CDR3 is 13 residues long, ends included. Here the CDR3 reads CASSLGRGGPRGD.

The chain uses TRBV5-1 and TRBJ1-1; D is uncertain. The CDR3 extends over 15 amino acids. Per the germline V gene, CDR1 is SGHRS and CDR2 is YFSETQ. V lost 0 bases and J 3 bases, leaving 12 bases between the germline ends. The CDR3 spells CASSLASLGYTEAFF. For the CDR3, the DNA is TGCGCCAGCAGCTTGGCTAGCTTGGGGTACACTGAAGCTTTCTTT.